The 23 T cell receptor beta chains in this list originate from one sample, sequenced in a study of cytomegalovirus exposure and HLA in healthy donors. The PCR had 60 Vbeta and 13 Jbeta primers. The assay was immunoSEQ multiplex PCR, and TCRdb's table has in-frame clones only and misses some. In the table there are roughly 78,000 clones, about 60% of which are singletons. The sequencing sample was made of PBMCs. The source of these receptors is a man in his thirties or forties in good health and CMV-seropositive.

The rearrangement joins TRBV28 to TRBJ1-2; 8 bases agree with TRBD1. CDR3 length: 13 residues. The J segment lost 4 bases and the V segment lost 5 bases, leaving 3 bases of the junction unmatched. CDR1 MDHEN and CDR2 SYDVKM come from the germline V gene. CDR3 residues: CASSPTGAYGYTF. The CDR3 DNA sequence: TGTGCCAGCAGTCCGACAGGGGCCTATGGCTACACCTTC.

This clone showed up just a few times. The rearrangement joins TRBV19 to TRBJ2-2; D remains unclear. The CDR3 sequence is 11 residues long. Looked up from germline, CDR1 is LNHDA and CDR2 is SQIVND (reference sequence). V was trimmed by 4 bases and J by 8 bases, leaving 5 bases between them. CDR3 DNA sequence: TGTGCCAGTAGTAGAGCGGGGGAGCTGTTTTTT. Its translation is CASSRAGELFF. Using reference TRBV19 and TRBJ2-2 for the parts outside the CDR3, the full variable domain is DGGITQSPKYLFRKEGQNVTLSCEQNLNHDAMYWYRQDPGQGLRLIYYSQIVNDFQKGDIAEGYSVSREKKESFPLTVTSAQKNPTAFYLCASSRAGELFFGEGSRLTVL.

The chain is built from TRBV18 and TRBJ2-1; 8 nucleotides agree with TRBD2. The length of the CDR3 is 15 residues. Germline V gene lookup returns CDR1 KGHSH and CDR2 LQKENI. The V gene end was trimmed by 1 base and the J gene end by 7 bases; junction bases not matched to a gene: 6. Here the CDR3 reads CASSPQSGSGNEQFF. CDR3 in DNA: TGTGCCAGCTCACCACAAAGCGGGAGCGGTAATGAGCAGTTCTTC.

This clone was counted once. This rearrangement joins TRBV27 to TRBJ2-2; 9 bases match TRBD1. The CDR3 totals 16 residues. Trimming at V came to 3 bases and at J to 6 bases, leaving 8 bases not matched to a gene. The V gene's germline CDR1 is MNHEY and CDR2 SMNVEV (reference sequence). The CDR3 here is CASSFWDRELPGELFF. CDR3 DNA: TGTGCCAGCAGTTTCTGGGACAGGGAGTTACCCGGGGAGCTGTTTTTT.

The rearrangement joins TRBV10-3 to TRBJ1-2; 7 nucleotides agree with TRBD1. The CDR3 contains 18 residues. The germline V gene has CDR1 ENHRY and CDR2 SYGVKD. V lost 2 bases, J lost 0 bases, and 12 bases stayed unmatched. CDR3 coding DNA: TGTGCCATCAGTGAGATCCTTAGGGGACAGCTTACTAACTATGGCTACACCTTC. Its translation: CAISEILRGQLTNYGYTF.

This clone was seen a few times. The chain employs TRBV19 and TRBJ2-1, with 7 nucleotides matching TRBD2. This CDR3 spans 15 amino acids. CDR1 and CDR2 (germline): LNHDA, SQIVND (reference sequence). Unmatched junction bases numbered 8, after V lost 7 bases and J lost 2 bases. The CDR3 DNA follows: TGTGCCAGTACTCGTGGCGGGGGACCCTACAATGAGCAGTTCTTC. Protein product: CASTRGGGPYNEQFF.

CDR3 in DNA: TGTGCCAGCAGCCCGCCGGGACAGACATATAATTCACCCCTCCACTTT. This codes for CASSPPGQTYNSPLHF. This chain links TRBV4-2 with TRBJ1-6; 7 bases align to TRBD1. The CDR3 has 16 residues. V was clipped by 4 bases and J by 4 bases; unmatched bases: 7. Germline V gene lookup returns CDR1 LGHNA and CDR2 YNFKEQ.

The V and J genes are TRBV27 and TRBJ1-2; a possible D gene is TRBD1 (5 bases). V was shortened by 3 bases and J by 8 bases, with 13 bases between the two germline ends. The CDR3 has 13 amino acids. The germline gives CDR1 MNHEY, CDR2 SMNVEV (reference sequence). This CDR3 is CASSFGPWGGYTF. CDR3 nucleotide sequence: TGTGCCAGCAGTTTTGGGCCGTGGGGCGGCTACACCTTC.

This chain joins TRBV29-1 and TRBJ1-2; TRBD1 matches at 8 bases. The CDR3 consists of 12 residues. The germline CDR1 and CDR2 sequences are SQVTM and ANQGSEA. V gave up 5 bases and J gave up 3 bases; unmatched junction bases: 2. This CDR3 is CSVSGQDYGYTF. The DNA for the CDR3 is TGCAGCGTTTCGGGACAGGACTATGGCTACACCTTC.

This chain joins TRBV7-2 and TRBJ2-3, with D unclear. V lost 0 bases and J lost 0, with 4 bases in between. Looked up from germline, CDR1 is SGHTA and CDR2 is FQGNSA. The length of the CDR3 is 14 residues. The CDR3: CASSLATSTDTQYF. The CDR3 DNA sequence: TGTGCCAGCAGCTTAGCGACTAGCACAGATACGCAGTATTTT.

This clone came up a few times. This chain connects TRBV5-5 to TRBJ2-1, with TRBD2 identical over 9 bases. J lost 8 bases, V lost 2 bases, and 11 bases had no gene match. The CDR3 spans 16 residues. Germline-derived CDR1 and CDR2 are SGHKS and YYEKEE (reference sequence). This CDR3 reads CASSFGGGGEFDEQFF. The CDR3 DNA sequence: TGTGCCAGCAGCTTTGGAGGCGGGGGGGAATTCGATGAGCAGTTCTTC.

There are a few counts of this clone. The CDR3 reads CASSPGQQYGYTF. CDR3 DNA: TGTGCCAGCAGCCCCGGACAGCAGTATGGCTACACCTTC. V gene TRBV7-6 combines with J gene TRBJ1-2, with D possibly TRBD1 on 6 matching bases. The CDR3 is 13 residues long. Germline CDR1 and CDR2: SGHVS and FNYEAQ. V gave up 5 bases and J gave up 5 bases, with 12 bases separating them.

This clone showed up just a few times. This sequence joins TRBV28 and TRBJ1-6; perhaps TRBD1 as D (6 bases). The germline gives CDR1 MDHEN, CDR2 SYDVKM. Trimming cost V 6 bases and J 9 bases, with 21 bases left between them. This CDR3 region has 16 residues. CDR3 DNA: TGTGCCAGCAGGGGGGAGGGGGGTCGACTCGTTTCACCCCTCCACTTT. This codes for CASRGEGGRLVSPLHF.

V is TRBV11-3 and J is TRBJ1-4, with a tentative D call TRBD1 (5 bases). Germline CDR1 and CDR2: SGHNT and YENEEA. CDR3 length: 16 amino acids. V lost 5 bases, J lost 3 bases, and 16 bases lay in between. In nucleotides, the CDR3 is TGTGCCAGCAGCCGCCGGCAGACAGAACCTAATGAAAAACTGTTTTTT. Protein sequence: CASSRRQTEPNEKLFF.

This chain connects TRBV29-1 to TRBJ1-1; maybe TRBD1 (5 bases). Germline V gene lookup returns CDR1 SQVTM and CDR2 ANQGSEA. The germline V and J ends were trimmed by 3 bases and 0 bases, with 8 bases remaining between them. The CDR3 runs to 13 residues. The CDR3 region is CSVEGPMNTEAFF. The CDR3 bases are TGCAGCGTTGAGGGGCCAATGAACACTGAAGCTTTCTTT.

The J gene is TRBJ2-1, the V gene TRBV6-4; possibly TRBD2 for D (5 bases). Between the trimmed V and J ends, which lost 10 bases and 1 base, there was a span of 14 bases. The length of the CDR3 is 14 residues. Germline CDR1 MRHNA, CDR2 SNTAGT. This chain's CDR3 is CAILGTSSYNEQFF. CDR3 in DNA: TGTGCCATATTAGGAACTAGTTCCTACAATGAGCAGTTCTTC.

The chain has TRBV7-9 and TRBJ2-1; possibly TRBD1 for D (6 bases). Trimming shortened V by 5 bases and J by 5 bases, and 16 bases separated the two germline ends. The CDR3 totals 15 residues. Germline V lookup: CDR1 SEHNR, CDR2 FQNEAQ (reference sequence). The CDR3 DNA sequence: TGTGCCAGCAGCGAACAGGGAGTTTTCGACAATGAGCAGTTCTTC. This translates into CASSEQGVFDNEQFF.

This clone was seen a handful of times. In nucleotides, the CDR3 is TGTGCCAGCAGCGCTCGGCGGGGTGGGACAAACATTCAGTACTTC. Protein product: CASSARRGGTNIQYF. This chain connects TRBV6-1 to TRBJ2-4, with D possibly TRBD2 on 6 matching bases. The CDR3 is made up of 15 amino acids. From germline, CDR1 is MNHNS and CDR2 SASEGT. Trimming removed 6 bases at V and 6 bases at J, with 18 bases between.

In this sample, this clone turned up once. The V call is TRBV28, the J call TRBJ1-2; maybe TRBD1 (6 bases). V gave up 10 bases and J gave up 3 bases, with 15 bases separating them. CDR1 and CDR2 from the germline V gene are MDHEN and SYDVKM. This CDR3 is built from 13 residues. CDR3 nucleotides: TGTGCCACCTTAGGACAGCTTTACTATGGCTACACCTTC. Its translation: CATLGQLYYGYTF.

This clone was counted only a few times. The chain joins TRBV4-3 to TRBJ2-2; 13 nucleotides align to TRBD2. V gave up 4 bases and J gave up 4 bases; unmatched junction bases: 9. The V gene's germline CDR1 is LGHNA and CDR2 YSLEER. This CDR3 spans 18 amino acids. CDR3 bases: TGCGCCAGCAGCCCGAGACTAGCGGGAGGAAAGACCACCGGGGAGCTGTTTTTT. Its protein is CASSPRLAGGKTTGELFF.

The chain recombines TRBV7-3 with TRBJ1-1; no definite D call. This CDR3 spans 14 amino acids. Per germline, CDR1 SGHTA and CDR2 FQGTGA. V was trimmed by 5 bases and J by 0 bases, leaving 10 bases between them. The CDR3, as DNA: TGTGCCAGCAGCCCGAGTTCGATGAACACTGAAGCTTTCTTT. Protein sequence: CASSPSSMNTEAFF.

Notes on this clone: One end of the junction is discordant with germline, which a read error may explain. J is TRBJ2-1 and V is TRBV9, with TRBD2 identical over 8 bases. Looked up from germline, CDR1 is SGDLS and CDR2 is YYNGEE. The CDR3 consists of 13 residues. CDR3 residues: CSSGRGAPNEQFF. Written as DNA, the CDR3 is TGCTCCTCGGGGCGGGGGGCCCCCAATGAGCAGTTCTTC.

V gene TRBV28 combines with J gene TRBJ2-7; maybe TRBD1 (6 bases). The CDR3 covers 13 residues. Germline V gene data show CDR1 as MDHEN and CDR2 as SYDVKM. The V gene lost 6 bases and the J gene lost 7 bases, with 16 bases spanning the gap. The CDR3 DNA reads as TGTGCCAGCAGGCTGACAGGAACGGGGGAGCAGTACTTC. Protein: CASRLTGTGEQYF.